This TCR beta chain came from a study of CD8 T cells in ankylosing spondylitis. The table lists this clonotype with many counts. TCRdb reanalysed the 5' RACE reads using MiXCR and keeps one entry per CDR3 protein. The sample has more than 300,000 distinct CDR3 sequences, 11% seen once. CDR3 length equals 15 residues. Germline loops: CDR1 DFQATT, CDR2 SNEGSKA (reference sequence). Unmatched junction bases numbered 11, after V lost 4 bases and J lost 5 bases. The receptor was isolated from a female donor with ankylosing spondylitis or in good health (not recorded which). The genes are TRBV20-1 and TRBJ1-1; TRBD1 matches at 9 bases. Material for sequencing was blood, either unsorted or a sorted T cell fraction (not recorded which). The CDR3 bases are TGCAGTGCTAAAACTGCCGGGACAGGGAGGACTGAAGCTTTCTTT. It codes for CSAKTAGTGRTEAFF.